This T cell receptor beta chain was documented in a study of regulatory T cells in long-lasting Graves disease (dated by TCRdb to the early 2020s). Regarding the complete study: Newly diagnosed Graves' disease patients had taken antithyroid drugs for less than 3 months. The study was conducted in China and was registered as a clinical trial. Persistent Graves' disease patients were compared with newly diagnosed Graves' disease patients by peripheral blood TCR sequencing and RNA sequencing. A total of around 35 samples were covered by TCR sequencing, comprising approximately 13 persistent and 20 or so newly diagnosed Graves' disease patients.

Library preparation employed multiplex PCR. Sequencing was performed on an Illumina HiSeq 4000. TCR beta libraries were built with iRepertoire HTBI primers and Arm-PCR amplification of CDR3 regions. Gel purification was performed on PCR products prior to sequencing. The paper's processing steps were these. Across samples, some 62 TRBV and around 15 TRBJ segments were identified and used for gene usage analysis of CDR3 amino acid clonotypes. Filtered high-quality paired reads were merged into contigs using COPE and FqMerger. BLAST was used to align contigs to IMGT TRBV, TRBD and TRBJ reference genes, and CDR3 was defined according to IMGT. Any clonotype with a frequency above 0.1% was counted as a highly expanded clone. Shannon entropy was used to measure repertoire diversity, and the Gini coefficient was used to measure V-J evenness. A clonotype found in more than one individual was treated as public. The public reads were quality trimmed at Q25 with fastp and then assembled into clones with MiXCR by TCRdb, keeping productive beta chains. A single entry per CDR3 protein holds the most common genes and DNA from its merged rows. These V and J calls rely on TCRdb rather than the paper's analysis. This sample gives hundreds of thousands of distinct CDR3 sequences in total; 15% to 17% of them show up just once. The ten largest clones capture about a fifth of the sample.

What the time point label conveys for this sample: newly diagnosed GD, antithyroid drugs for less than 3 months. For both TCR sequencing and RNA sequencing, RNA was extracted from PBMCs using TRIzol. The diagnosis of Graves' disease followed American Thyroid Association guidelines. Patients were recruited from an endocrinology department in Xi'an, China. Each patient gave approximately 9.7 milliliters of peripheral blood, collected in an EDTA anticoagulant tube. PBMCs were isolated by Ficoll Paque Plus density gradient separation without further T cell sorting. An Agilent 2100 Bioanalyzer and agarose gel were used to check RNA quality, and a NanoDrop 2000 was used to measure RNA concentration. This clonotype was recorded many times. There is no known antigen for this receptor. Nothing much larger sits one base from this clone, and base qualities are not available. Overall results and qualifications from the work: More public clonotypes were shared among persistent patients (under 3,000) than among newly diagnosed patients (over 900). Only peripheral blood was studied, because thyroid tissue, the primary lesion, was inaccessible. Lower TCR Shannon entropy and fewer highly expanded clones were observed in persistent Graves' disease patients than in newly diagnosed patients, which suggested clonal expansion. As a limitation, the authors acknowledged that the small sample size may reduce accuracy. Sequencing and analysis were limited to the TCR beta chain.

Specimen: peripheral blood mononuclear cells (PBMCs), collected at new diagnosis, from a patient treated with antithyroid drugs. The receptor's source is a female donor with Graves disease.

The DNA is as follows: TGTGCCAGCAGTTTATACAGTAGCCAGCCCCAGCATTTT. The encoded protein is CASSLYSSQPQHF. The V gene is TRBV12-3 or TRBV12-4 and the J gene is TRBJ1-5, with the D gene too uncertain to name. The CDR3 runs 13 residues from the cysteine to the phenylalanine. The retained sequence is limited to the CDR3, 39 bases, with the frame set at the first base. V loses 2 bases of germline sequence and J loses 7 bases, and the interval between the two ends is 9 bases.